The entry below gives a single TCR beta chain sequence along with its context. The antigen is undetermined. The same CDR3 is also encoded by other DNA sequences in this sample. This sample was taken from a study of shared clonotypes between healthy human individuals. Study context: Plates per donor: three CD4 naive, three CD4 memory, two CD8 naive, one CD8 memory. Study-wide findings and caveats: Naive CD4 clonotypes overlapped across several donors at about 5.2%. It was expected that sequencing depth would affect clonotype sharing among donors.

Germline V gene lookup returns CDR1 MNHEY and CDR2 SMNVEV (reference sequence). The CDR3 runs to 13 residues. Trimming took 1 base from V and 2 from J, leaving 4 bases between them. Cells designated naive CD8 were CD45RO-negative and were positively selected for CCR7, with terminally differentiated effector memory CD45RA+ cells excluded. The donor cohort consisted entirely of Caucasian adults residing in Nashville, Tennessee. Some clones are missing from TCRdb's copy, which holds only in-frame ones; the method was immunoSEQ multiplex PCR. Of 760,000 or so clones listed, about 96% are singletons. The sequence derives from a man aged 25 to 40 in good health. The rearrangement joins TRBV27 to TRBJ2-3, with D unresolved. The sequenced sample consisted of naive CD8+ T cells sorted from blood. The DNA of the CDR3 is TGTGCCAGCAGTTTATTTTCCACAGATACGCAGTATTTT. Its protein is CASSLFSTDTQYF.